Below, 2 T cell receptor beta chains from the same sample are listed, as sequenced in a study of T cell changes during pregnancy in multiple sclerosis (dated by TCRdb to the late 2010s). Library construction relied on the immunoSEQ multiplex PCR assay. Held by TCRdb, this immuneACCESS table contains in-frame sequences only and omits some clones. Under half of the omission traces to an unresolved V gene where checked; the cause of the rest is unknown. This sample lists around 100,000 clones; roughly 92% were detected once. Clones ranked in the top ten supply roughly 3.5% of the sample. Sample: peripheral blood, taken after pregnancy. The receptors were sampled from a female donor with multiple sclerosis, enrolled in a pregnancy study.

The chain employs TRBV6-4 and TRBJ1-2; TRBD1 agrees at 8 bases. CDR1 and CDR2 from the germline V gene are MRHNA and SNTAGT. CDR3 length: 15 amino acids. The V gene end was trimmed by 3 bases and the J gene end by 8 bases; junction bases not matched to a gene: 11. As DNA, the CDR3 is TGTGCCAGCAGTGAAACTATTTCAGGGGGCCGCGGCTACACCTTC. This sequence encodes CASSETISGGRGYTF.

This clone was observed a few times. The chain is built from TRBV7-9 and TRBJ1-5; tentative D call: TRBD1 (6 bases). The germline V gene encodes CDR1 SEHNR and CDR2 FQNEAQ (reference sequence). This CDR3 is built from 14 residues. Trimming removed 5 bases from V and 4 bases from J, with 12 bases in between. CDR3 sequence (DNA): TGTGCCAGCAGCCTAGGGACACTTAATCAGCCCCAGCATTTT. Translation gives CASSLGTLNQPQHF.